The clone carrying this TCR beta chain is deemed large. This CDR3 has 14 amino acids. J lost 6 bases, V lost 6 bases, and 7 bases had no gene match. The germline V gene encodes CDR1 LGHNT and CDR2 FRNRAP. Adaptor-ligated barcode primers were used to amplify TRBV12-4/TRBJ1-2 clonotypes. TCRdb reprocessed the multiplex PCR reads via MiXCR and lists one record per CDR3 protein. The table shows 500 to 800 distinct CDR3 sequences, with about 32% occurring only once. Memory CD4+ cells were defined as CD4+CD45RO+CD25-. The sequencing input was memory CD4+ T cells sorted from blood. Subset in this sample: memory CD4+ T cells, CD4+CD45RO+CD25-. The TCR originated in a female donor with breast cancer. The chain has TRBV12-5 and TRBJ1-2, with 10 bases fitting TRBD1. CDR3 in DNA: TGTGCTAGTGGCTGGGACAGGGGCTTTCATGGCTACACCTTC. The encoded protein is CASGWDRGFHGYTF.